This T cell receptor beta chain is drawn from a study of control samples from healthy donors and cancer patients. The method was immunoSEQ multiplex PCR; TCRdb's version includes in-frame clones alone and lacks a portion of them. This sample carries about 190,000 clones, with 2.2% going to the ten biggest clones. CDR1 is MDHEN and CDR2 is SYDVKM in the germline V gene. This CDR3 is built from 13 residues. Germline trimming cut 5 bases from V and 4 bases from J; bases unmatched to any gene: 4. The sample consisted of blood. This sequence joins TRBV28 and TRBJ1-2, with 7 bases fitting TRBD1. The origin of this receptor is a woman between 25 and 40 years old in good health. This chain's CDR3 is CASSPQGPYGYTF. The CDR3 coding sequence is TGTGCCAGCAGTCCACAGGGGCCCTATGGCTACACCTTC.